This entry is about one T cell receptor beta chain. What it binds is not known. The CDR3 runs to 16 residues. The V gene's germline CDR1 is SGHVS and CDR2 FNYEAQ. The ends lost 1 base at V and 5 bases at J; junction bases unmatched: 1. These data belong to a study of T cells after yellow fever vaccination. Overall study findings and caveats: Reappearing after the booster were most of the clones from primary vaccination (around 95% CD4, 85% to 90% CD8).

Researchers made TCR cDNA using 5'RACE template switching, and this step added a universal primer site and UMIs. MiXCR, applied by TCRdb to the 5' RACE reads, yields one record per CDR3 protein. The data hold hundreds of thousands of distinct CDR3 sequences, with around 4.9% observed a single time. The specimen comprised CD4+ T cells sorted from PBMCs, sampled on the day of the yellow fever booster vaccination. The receptor's source is a man younger than 35 who received the YFV17D yellow fever vaccine. The chain recombines TRBV7-6 with TRBJ2-1; TRBD2 matches at 14 bases. Here the CDR3 DNA reads TGTGCCAGCAGCTTAGGGGGACTAGCGGGGGACAATGAGCAGTTCTTC. Its protein is CASSLGGLAGDNEQFF.